This T cell receptor beta chain derives from a study of radiation and T cells in renal cell carcinoma. Across the study: Nephrectomy followed 15 Gy stereotactic body radiation by 4 weeks. Study-level results: Without pretreatment biopsies, baseline tumor clonotype presence was undetermined. Top tumor clonotypes rose in blood 2 weeks post-radiation, then contracted.

Time point in this sample: baseline pretreatment blood. The treatment here: 15 Gy SBRT to primary tumor, nephrectomy 4 weeks later. After SBRT, blood was collected at 2 and 4 weeks, plus baseline. The CDR3 is 13 residues long. V gave up 1 base and J gave up 8 bases, with 8 bases separating them. The V gene's germline CDR1 is MNHEY and CDR2 SMNVEV (reference sequence). The protocol was immunoSEQ multiplex PCR, while the TCRdb copy is restricted to in-frame clones and leaves out a portion. The repertoire holds about 130,000 clones, with over 75% as singletons. In the case of this clone: As yet, its antigen is unknown.

This clonotype was obtained from a woman aged 45-59 years with renal cell carcinoma. Here the sequenced sample was blood, taken from a patient whose treatment included radiotherapy and nephrectomy. The genes are TRBV27 and TRBJ1-4; D is ambiguous. The CDR3 bases are TGTGCCAGCAGTTTATTGGGTCAGGAAAAACTGTTTTTT. Its translation is CASSLLGQEKLFF.